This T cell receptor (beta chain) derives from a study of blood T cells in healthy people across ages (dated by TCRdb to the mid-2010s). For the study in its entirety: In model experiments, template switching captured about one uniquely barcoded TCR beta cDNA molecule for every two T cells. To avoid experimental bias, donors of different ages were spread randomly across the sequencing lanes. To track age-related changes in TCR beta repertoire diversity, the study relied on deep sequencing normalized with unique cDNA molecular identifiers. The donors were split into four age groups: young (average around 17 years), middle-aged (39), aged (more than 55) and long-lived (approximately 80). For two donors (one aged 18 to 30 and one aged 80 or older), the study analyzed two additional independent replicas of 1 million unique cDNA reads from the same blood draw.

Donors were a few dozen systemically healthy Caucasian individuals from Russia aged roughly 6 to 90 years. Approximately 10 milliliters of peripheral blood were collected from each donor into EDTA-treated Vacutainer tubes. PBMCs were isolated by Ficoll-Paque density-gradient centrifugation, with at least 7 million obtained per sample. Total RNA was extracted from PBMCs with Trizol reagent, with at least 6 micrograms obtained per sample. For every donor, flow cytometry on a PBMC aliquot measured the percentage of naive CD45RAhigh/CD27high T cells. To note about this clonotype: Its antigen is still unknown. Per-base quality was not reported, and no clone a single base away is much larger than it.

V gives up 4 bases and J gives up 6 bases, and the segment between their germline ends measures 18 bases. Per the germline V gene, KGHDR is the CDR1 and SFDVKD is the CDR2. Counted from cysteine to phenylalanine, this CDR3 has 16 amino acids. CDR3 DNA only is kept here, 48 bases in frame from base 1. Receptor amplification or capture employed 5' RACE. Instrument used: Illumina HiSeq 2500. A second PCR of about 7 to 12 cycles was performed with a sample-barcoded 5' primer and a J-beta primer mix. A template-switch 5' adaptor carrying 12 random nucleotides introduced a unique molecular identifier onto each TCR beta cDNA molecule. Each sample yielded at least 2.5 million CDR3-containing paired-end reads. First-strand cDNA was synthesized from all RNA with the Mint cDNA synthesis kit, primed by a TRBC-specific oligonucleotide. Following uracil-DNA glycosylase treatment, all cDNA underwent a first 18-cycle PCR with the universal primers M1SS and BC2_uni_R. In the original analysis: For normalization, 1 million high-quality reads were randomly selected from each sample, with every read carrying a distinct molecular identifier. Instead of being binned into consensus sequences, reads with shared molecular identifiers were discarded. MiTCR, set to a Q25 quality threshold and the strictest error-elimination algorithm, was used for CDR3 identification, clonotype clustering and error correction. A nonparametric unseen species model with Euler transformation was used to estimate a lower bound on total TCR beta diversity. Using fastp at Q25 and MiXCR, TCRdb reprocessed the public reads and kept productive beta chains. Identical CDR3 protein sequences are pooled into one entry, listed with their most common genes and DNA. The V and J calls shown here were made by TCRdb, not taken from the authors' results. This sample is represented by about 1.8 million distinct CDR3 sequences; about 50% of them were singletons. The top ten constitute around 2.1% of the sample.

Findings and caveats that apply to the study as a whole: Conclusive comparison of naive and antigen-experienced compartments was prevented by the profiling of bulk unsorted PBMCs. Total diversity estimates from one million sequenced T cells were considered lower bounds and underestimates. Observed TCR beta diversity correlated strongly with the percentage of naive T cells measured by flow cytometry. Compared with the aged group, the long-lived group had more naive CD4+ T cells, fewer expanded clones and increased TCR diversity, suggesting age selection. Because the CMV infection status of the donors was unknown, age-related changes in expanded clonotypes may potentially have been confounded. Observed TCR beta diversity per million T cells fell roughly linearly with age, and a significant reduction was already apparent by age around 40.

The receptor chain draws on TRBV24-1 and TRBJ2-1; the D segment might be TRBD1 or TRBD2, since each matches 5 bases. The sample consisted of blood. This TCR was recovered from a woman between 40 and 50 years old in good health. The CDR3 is CATSDRDGSARNEQFF. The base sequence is TGTGCCACCAGTGACAGGGACGGATCAGCGCGCAATGAGCAGTTCTTC.